This is a list of T cell receptor beta chains from one sample in a study of identical twins. TCRdb fed the 5' RACE reads into MiXCR, producing one record per CDR3 protein. The sample lists about 460,000 distinct CDR3 sequences, approximately 15% seen once, with roughly 0.56% in the top ten. The same data also went into a second study, on yellow fever vaccine responses in identical twins.

Sequencing input: CD4+ T cells sorted from blood. Receptors were obtained from a woman between 18 and 29 years old in good health. Each CDR3 is given with its conserved first and last residue. D genes are given only for firm matches. A row's size may be missing; if present it is once, few, many or a size class.

v_call	clone_size	j_call	d_call	cdr3_aa	cdr3_nt
TRBV7-2	NA	TRBJ2-7	TRBD2	CASSFEREVGEQYF	TGTGCCAGCAGCTTCGAGCGGGAGGTAGGCGAGCAGTACTTC
TRBV12-3/TRBV12-4	few	TRBJ2-2	NA	CASSPFASANTGELFF	TGTGCCAGCAGCCCCTTCGCTTCCGCGAACACCGGGGAGCTGTTTTTT
TRBV27	NA	TRBJ2-2	NA	CASSRQPRLSGELFF	TGTGCCAGCAGTCGCCAACCTCGACTAAGCGGGGAGCTGTTTTTT
TRBV5-1	NA	TRBJ1-5	NA	CASSLGSGQPQHF	TGCGCCAGCAGCTTAGGTTCAGGACAGCCCCAGCATTTT
TRBV6-1	NA	TRBJ2-7	TRBD2	CASLELAGVTEQYF	TGTGCCAGCTTAGAACTAGCGGGGGTTACGGAGCAGTACTTC
TRBV6-5	NA	TRBJ1-1	NA	CASSYSSPRGALNTEAFF	TGTGCCAGCAGTTACTCGAGTCCTAGGGGGGCGTTGAACACTGAAGCTTTCTTT
TRBV20-1	NA	TRBJ2-7	TRBD1	CSASGLRTGFHEQYF	TGCAGTGCTAGCGGGTTGAGGACAGGGTTCCACGAGCAGTACTTC
TRBV11-3	NA	TRBJ2-1	TRBD1	CASSPRTGGGEQFF	TGTGCCAGCAGCCCGAGGACAGGGGGCGGTGAGCAGTTCTTC
TRBV10-3	many	TRBJ2-2	TRBD1	CAIRTDRVGTGELFF	TGTGCCATCAGAACGGACAGGGTGGGCACCGGGGAGCTGTTTTTT
TRBV27	few	TRBJ1-2	TRBD1	CASGTGYGYTF	TGTGCCAGCGGGACAGGGTATGGCTACACCTTC
TRBV7-2	NA	TRBJ2-1	NA	CASSLFAGINNEQFF	TGTGCCAGCAGCTTATTCGCGGGTATTAACAATGAGCAGTTCTTC
TRBV7-2	NA	TRBJ2-3	NA	CASRFASTDTQYF	TGTGCCAGCAGGTTCGCTAGCACAGATACGCAGTATTTT
TRBV28	NA	TRBJ2-3	NA	CASSSGKGGTDTQYF	TGTGCCAGCAGCTCGGGGAAAGGGGGCACAGATACGCAGTATTTT
TRBV7-6	few	TRBJ2-7	TRBD2	CASSLRLAGMTSYEQYF	TGTGCCAGCAGCTTACGGCTAGCGGGAATGACCTCCTACGAGCAGTACTTC
TRBV5-1	NA	TRBJ2-1	TRBD2	CASSSNAGTSAVNEQFF	TGCGCCAGCAGCTCCAACGCCGGGACTAGCGCGGTCAATGAGCAGTTCTTC
TRBV4-3	NA	TRBJ2-1	NA	CASSQEARGDGWRHNEQFF	TGCGCCAGCAGCCAAGAAGCCAGGGGGGACGGCTGGCGACACAATGAGCAGTTCTTC
TRBV20-1	many	TRBJ1-5	TRBD1	CSAHGQANQPQHF	TGCAGTGCCCACGGACAGGCTAATCAGCCCCAGCATTTT
TRBV7-9	NA	TRBJ2-7	TRBD2	CASREAGVAYEQYF	TGTGCCAGCAGGGAAGCGGGGGTGGCCTACGAGCAGTACTTC
TRBV20-1	many	TRBJ1-2	NA	CSALDESNYGYTF	TGCAGTGCGCTAGATGAGAGTAACTATGGCTACACCTTC
TRBV25-1	few	TRBJ2-2	TRBD1	CASSKGQGYLAGELFF	TGTGCCAGCAGCAAAGGACAGGGATACTTGGCCGGGGAGCTGTTTTTT
TRBV12-3/TRBV12-4	few	TRBJ2-7	TRBD1	CASRGQTPSYEQYF	TGTGCCAGCAGGGGACAGACTCCCTCCTACGAGCAGTACTTC
TRBV5-1	few	TRBJ2-1	TRBD2	CASSLERTSDYNEQFF	TGCGCCAGCAGCTTGGAAAGGACTAGCGACTACAATGAGCAGTTCTTC
TRBV6-1	NA	TRBJ2-7	TRBD1	CASTPLGTGTYEQYF	TGTGCCAGCACCCCCTTAGGGACAGGGACCTACGAGCAGTACTTC
TRBV28	few	TRBJ2-2	TRBD1	CASKGQGFTGELFF	TGTGCCAGCAAGGGACAGGGGTTCACCGGGGAGCTGTTTTTT
TRBV19	few	TRBJ1-5	NA	CASSTRRGRYDQPQHF	TGTGCCAGTAGTACCCGGCGGGGAAGGTACGATCAGCCCCAGCATTTT
TRBV7-7	few	TRBJ2-5	NA	CASSPGGQPQETQYF	TGTGCTAGCAGCCCAGGTGGCCAACCTCAAGAGACCCAGTACTTC
TRBV5-1	few	TRBJ2-2	TRBD2	CASSSLAGGPIGELFF	TGCGCCAGCAGCTCACTAGCGGGGGGGCCGATCGGGGAGCTGTTTTTT
TRBV9	few	TRBJ2-3	TRBD2	CASSALVVGLARHTQYF	TGTGCCAGCAGCGCACTTGTGGTAGGACTAGCGAGACATACGCAGTATTTT
TRBV20-1	NA	TRBJ2-7	NA	CSASGDRQGGHEQYF	TGCAGTGCTAGTGGGGACCGGCAGGGTGGGCACGAGCAGTACTTC
TRBV5-1	few	TRBJ2-3	NA	CASSFGQDTDTQYF	TGCGCCAGCAGCTTCGGGCAGGACACAGATACGCAGTATTTT
TRBV7-6	NA	TRBJ2-5	TRBD2	CASSKLPDSGRAGETQYF	TGTGCCAGCAGCAAACTCCCTGATAGCGGGAGGGCCGGGGAGACCCAGTACTTC
TRBV5-1	many	TRBJ1-3	TRBD1	CASSPWTGGTNTIYF	TGCGCCAGCAGCCCTTGGACAGGGGGTACAAACACCATATATTTT
TRBV4-3	few	TRBJ2-3	TRBD1	CASSQEGTEADTQYF	TGCGCCAGCAGCCAAGAGGGGACAGAAGCAGATACGCAGTATTTT
TRBV30	NA	TRBJ2-3	NA	CAFKLGGASTDTQYF	TGTGCCTTTAAATTGGGGGGGGCTAGCACAGATACGCAGTATTTT
TRBV5-1	many	TRBJ2-3	TRBD1	CASSFGQGADTQYF	TGTGCCAGCAGTTTTGGGCAGGGGGCAGATACGCAGTATTTT
TRBV7-8	NA	TRBJ2-5	NA	CASSTILPGAGETQYF	TGTGCCAGCAGCACTATCTTGCCGGGGGCGGGGGAGACCCAGTACTTC
TRBV6-1	NA	TRBJ1-1	NA	CASSRHWTAGTEAFF	TGTGCCAGCAGTCGCCACTGGACCGCGGGGACTGAAGCTTTCTTT
TRBV10-3	NA	TRBJ2-1	NA	CAISESNRVSYNEQFF	TGTGCCATCAGTGAGTCGAATAGGGTCTCCTACAATGAGCAGTTCTTC
TRBV2	few	TRBJ2-1	NA	CASSWGVNEQFF	TGTGCCAGCAGTTGGGGGGTCAATGAGCAGTTCTTC
TRBV11-2	few	TRBJ2-3	NA	CASSLGVGSTDTQYF	TGTGCCAGCAGCTTAGGTGTAGGAAGCACAGATACGCAGTATTTT
TRBV15	once	TRBJ1-5	NA	CATSRERQARNQPQHF	TGTGCCACCAGCAGAGAACGACAGGCCCGCAATCAGCCCCAGCATTTT
TRBV12-3/TRBV12-4	few	TRBJ2-6	TRBD1	CASSQGGTGDVLTF	TGTGCCAGCAGTCAGGGGGGGACAGGGGACGTCCTGACTTTC
TRBV6-2/TRBV6-3	NA	TRBJ2-2	NA	CASSKPTGGAGELFF	TGTGCCAGCAGCAAACCAACAGGGGGGGCCGGGGAGCTGTTTTTT
TRBV5-1	many	TRBJ1-4	TRBD1	CASSSTGTANEKLFF	TGCGCCAGCAGCTCCACCGGGACAGCCAATGAAAAACTGTTTTTT